This T cell receptor (beta chain) was captured in a study of CD8+ T cells in alopecia areata. Study-wide results and caveats: Sequences from scalp samples also cover resident alphabeta T cells of normal skin.

The CDR3 sequence is 17 residues long. V lost 0 bases, J lost 4 bases, and 19 bases lay in between. The germline V gene has CDR1 SGHTS and CDR2 YDEGEE. Reverse transcribed after extraction, RNA yielded cDNA as the sequencing template. Some clones are missing from TCRdb's copy, which holds only in-frame ones; the method was immunoSEQ multiplex PCR. The sample has over 200,000 clones, around three fifths seen once; the top ten hold 0.45%. To note about this clone: Its antigen remains unknown.

This receptor was taken from a human donor with alopecia areata. The chain recombines TRBV5-8 with TRBJ1-2, with D possibly TRBD1 on 5 matching bases. The material was CD4+ T cells sorted from blood, obtained at week 0. As DNA, the CDR3 is TGTGCCAGCAGCTTGGGGGGGTATATGTCTCGCCGCTATGGCTACACCTTC. It specifies CASSLGGYMSRRYGYTF.